The clone carrying this T cell receptor beta chain is categorized as medium-sized. What it binds is not known. Because the library targeted alpha chains, this beta chain is an off-target read whose size means little. Trimming removed 5 bases at V and 1 base at J, with 10 bases between. Germline loops: CDR1 SEHNR, CDR2 FQNEAQ (reference sequence). The CDR3 is 14 residues long. The sample's time point: sample taken at primary tumor resection. Unsorted whole RNA from tumor, nontumor lung or frozen PBMC underwent sequencing. The sample comes from a study of spatial heterogeneity in lung cancer. Study-level points and caveats: For expanded intratumoral alpha and beta TCRs, counts tracked tumor mutation counts.

A unique molecular identifier was attached to every TCR cDNA molecule. Using its own MiXCR run on the 5' RACE reads, TCRdb lists one record per CDR3 protein. The sample consists of approximately 1,600 distinct CDR3 sequences, 20% to 25% of them appearing once. The TCR comes from a male donor with early-stage non-small cell lung cancer. The chain links TRBV7-9 to TRBJ2-3; a weak D match, TRBD2 (6 bases). Specimen: lung tumor tissue, collected at surgery. CDR3 sequence reads: CASSVSSGTDTQYF. The CDR3 nucleotides read TGTGCCAGCAGCGTCTCTAGCGGCACAGATACGCAGTATTTT.